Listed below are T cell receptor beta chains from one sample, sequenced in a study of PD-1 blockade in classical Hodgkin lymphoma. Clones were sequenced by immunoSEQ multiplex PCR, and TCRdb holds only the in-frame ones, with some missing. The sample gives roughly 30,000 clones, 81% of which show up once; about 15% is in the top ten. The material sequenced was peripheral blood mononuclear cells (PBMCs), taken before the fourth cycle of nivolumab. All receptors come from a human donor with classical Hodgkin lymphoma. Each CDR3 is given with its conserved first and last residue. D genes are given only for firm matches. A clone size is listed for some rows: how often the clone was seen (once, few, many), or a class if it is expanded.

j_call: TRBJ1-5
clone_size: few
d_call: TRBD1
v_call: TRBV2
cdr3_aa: CASSTRGPYSNQPQHF
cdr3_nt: TGTGCCAGCAGCACCAGGGGGCCCTATAGCAATCAGCCCCAGCATTTT

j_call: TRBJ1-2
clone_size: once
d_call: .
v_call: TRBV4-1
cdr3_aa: CASSQVGQRFNYGYTF
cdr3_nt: TGCGCCAGCAGCCAAGTCGGCCAGAGATTTAACTATGGCTACACCTTC

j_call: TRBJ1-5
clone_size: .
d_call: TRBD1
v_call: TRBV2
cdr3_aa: CASAGTGHSNQPQHF
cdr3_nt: TGTGCCAGCGCCGGGACAGGGCATAGCAATCAGCCCCAGCATTTT

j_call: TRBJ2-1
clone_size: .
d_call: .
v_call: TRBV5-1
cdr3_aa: CASSLGPPYNEQFF
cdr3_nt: TGCGCCAGCAGCCTGGGACCGCCCTACAATGAGCAGTTCTTC

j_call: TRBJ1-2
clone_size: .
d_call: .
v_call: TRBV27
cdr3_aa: CASSNRAYYGYTF
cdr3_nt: TGTGCCAGCAGTAACCGGGCCTACTATGGCTACACCTTC

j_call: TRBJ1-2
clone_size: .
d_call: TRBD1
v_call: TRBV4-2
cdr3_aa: CASSQDPWGQVGGYTF
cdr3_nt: TGTGCCAGCAGCCAAGATCCCTGGGGACAGGTCGGGGGCTACACCTTC

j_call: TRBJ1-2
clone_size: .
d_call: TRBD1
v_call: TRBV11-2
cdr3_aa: CASSGGTGGVGYGYTF
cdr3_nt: TGTGCCAGCAGCGGCGGGACAGGGGGGGTCGGGTATGGCTACACCTTC

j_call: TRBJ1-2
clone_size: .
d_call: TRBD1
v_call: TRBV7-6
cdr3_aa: CASSLTPRGNYGYTF
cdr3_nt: TGTGCCAGCAGCTTAACCCCCAGGGGGAACTATGGCTACACCTTC

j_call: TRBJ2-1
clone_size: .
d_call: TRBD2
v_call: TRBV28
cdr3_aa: CASSSWTSGTYNEQFF
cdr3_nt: TGTGCCAGCAGTTCATGGACTAGCGGGACCTACAATGAGCAGTTCTTC

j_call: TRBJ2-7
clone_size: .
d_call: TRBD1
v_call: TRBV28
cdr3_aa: CASSLSLRGYEQYF
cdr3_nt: TGTGCCAGCAGTTTATCCCTCAGGGGGTACGAGCAGTACTTC

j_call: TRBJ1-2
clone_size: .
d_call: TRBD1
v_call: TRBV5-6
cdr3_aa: CASSFISGQGDGYTF
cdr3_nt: TGTGCCAGCAGCTTCATCTCGGGGCAGGGGGATGGCTACACCTTC

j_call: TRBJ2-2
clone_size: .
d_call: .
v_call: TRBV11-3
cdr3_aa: CASSLTGELFF
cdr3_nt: TGTGCCAGCAGCCTCACCGGGGAGCTGTTTTTT

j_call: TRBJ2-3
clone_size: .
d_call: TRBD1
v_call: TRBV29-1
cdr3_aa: CSVLEQGASTDTQYF
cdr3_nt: TGCAGCGTCCTCGAGCAGGGGGCTAGCACAGATACGCAGTATTTT

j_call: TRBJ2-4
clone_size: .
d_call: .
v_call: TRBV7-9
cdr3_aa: CASSPGGTKNIQYF
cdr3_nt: TGTGCCAGCAGCCCGGGCGGGACTAAAAACATTCAGTACTTC

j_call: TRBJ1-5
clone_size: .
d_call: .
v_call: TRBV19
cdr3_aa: CASSIYRDSNQPQHF
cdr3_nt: TGTGCCAGTAGTATTTACAGGGATAGCAATCAGCCCCAGCATTTT

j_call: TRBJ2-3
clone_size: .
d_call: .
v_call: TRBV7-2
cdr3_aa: CASTLTDTQYF
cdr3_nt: TGTGCCAGCACACTCACAGATACGCAGTATTTT

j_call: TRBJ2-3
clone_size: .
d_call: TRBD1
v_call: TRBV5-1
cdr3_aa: CASSLGGQGSDTQYF
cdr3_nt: TGCGCCAGCAGCTTGGGAGGACAGGGGTCAGATACGCAGTATTTT

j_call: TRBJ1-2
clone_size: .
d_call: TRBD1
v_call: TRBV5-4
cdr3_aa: CASSFRTGGDYGYTF
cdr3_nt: TGTGCCAGCAGCTTCCGGACAGGGGGCGACTATGGCTACACCTTC

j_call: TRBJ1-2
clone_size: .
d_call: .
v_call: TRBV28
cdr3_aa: CASSFRNGYTF
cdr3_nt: TGTGCCAGCAGTTTCAGGAATGGCTACACCTTC

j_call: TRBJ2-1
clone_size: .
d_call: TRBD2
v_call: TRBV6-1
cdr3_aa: CASSRTSGSYNEQFF
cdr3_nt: TGTGCCAGCAGCCGGACTAGCGGGAGCTACAATGAGCAGTTCTTC

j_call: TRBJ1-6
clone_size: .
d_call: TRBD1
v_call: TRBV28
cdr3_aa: CASSPAGGGTAYNSPLHF
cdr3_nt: TGTGCCAGCAGCCCAGCCGGGGGCGGGACAGCCTATAATTCACCCCTCCACTTT

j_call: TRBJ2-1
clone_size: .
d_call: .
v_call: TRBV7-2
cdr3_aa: CASSLAPLSYNEQFF
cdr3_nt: TGTGCCAGCAGCTTAGCGCCGCTTTCCTACAATGAGCAGTTCTTC

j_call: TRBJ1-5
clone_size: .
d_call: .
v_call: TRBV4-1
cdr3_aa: CASSQDPREVNQPQHF
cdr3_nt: TGCGCCAGCAGCCAAGATCCCAGGGAGGTCAATCAGCCCCAGCATTTT

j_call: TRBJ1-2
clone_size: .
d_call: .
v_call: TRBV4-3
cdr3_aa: CASSQGGGGSRYGYTF
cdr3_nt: TGCGCCAGCAGCCAAGGAGGGGGGGGAAGCCGCTATGGCTACACCTTC